The 19 T cell receptor beta chains in this list originate from one sample, sequenced in a study of CD8 T cells in Susac syndrome. The RNA, about 0.5 to 1 ug, was put through reverse transcription using random hexamers. TCRdb processed the immunoSEQ multiplex PCR reads anew with MiXCR; each CDR3 protein has one entry. In the table there are approximately 120,000 distinct CDR3 sequences, roughly 97% of which are singletons. Sequencing was performed on CD4+ T cells from PBMCs. These receptors were collected from a human donor in good health.

Here the CDR3 DNA reads TGCGCCAGCAGCCAAGGACTAGCGTTTTCTACCCAAGAGACCCAGTACTTC. Protein: CASSQGLAFSTQETQYF. The genes are TRBV4-1 and TRBJ2-5; 8 nucleotides align to TRBD2. The CDR3 totals 17 residues. Trimming removed 1 base from V and 1 base from J; junction bases left unmatched: 8. Germline V CDR1 and CDR2: MGHRA, YSYEKL.

The V call is TRBV2, the J call TRBJ2-3; maybe TRBD2 (5 bases). From germline, CDR1 is SNHLY and CDR2 FYNNEI. The CDR3 spans 15 residues. V lost 6 bases to trimming and J lost 1 base, with 14 bases between them. The DNA of the CDR3 is TGTGCCAGCAGCGCCGCGGAGGCCCGCACAGATACGCAGTATTTT. Protein: CASSAAEARTDTQYF.

CDR3 residues: CASSPRQGIYGYTF. The CDR3 DNA is TGTGCCAGCAGCCCCCGCCAGGGCATCTATGGCTACACCTTC. V gene TRBV9 combines with J gene TRBJ1-2, with D maybe TRBD1 (5 bases). Per germline, CDR1 SGDLS and CDR2 YYNGEE. The length of the CDR3 is 14 residues. The V end was cut by 4 bases, the J end by 4 bases, with 14 bases between.

This chain connects TRBV25-1 to TRBJ2-3, with 12 bases aligning to TRBD2. This CDR3 has 16 residues. Losses at the gene ends were 3 bases for V and 7 bases for J; bases not matched to a gene: 8. Germline values: CDR1 MGHDK, CDR2 SYGVNS. CDR3 region: CASSDLSSGGANTQYF. The CDR3 bases are TGTGCCAGCAGTGACCTCTCTAGCGGGGGGGCAAATACGCAGTATTTT.

The V gene is TRBV6-6, the J gene TRBJ2-7; possible D gene TRBD1, 5 bases. Looked up from germline, CDR1 is MNHNY and CDR2 is SVGAGI (reference sequence). V was shortened by 7 bases and J by 5 bases, with 12 bases between the two germline ends. The CDR3 contains 12 residues. The DNA of the CDR3 is TGTGCCAGCAACCGCCAAGGGGACGAGCAGTACTTC. Protein: CASNRQGDEQYF.

The chain has TRBV23-1 and TRBJ2-4; 9 bases are shared with TRBD1. TRBV23-1 has ORF status, its function being uncertain. There are 20 residues in the CDR3. The V gene end was trimmed by 0 bases and the J gene end by 4 bases; junction bases not matched to a gene: 16. The CDR3, as DNA: TGCGCCAGCAGTCAATCCGGATGGACAGGGGAATCCGTCACGAAAAACATTCAGTACTTC. Its translation: CASSQSGWTGESVTKNIQYF.

This chain connects TRBV6-1 to TRBJ2-6; no clear D. Germline V gene lookup returns CDR1 MNHNS and CDR2 SASEGT. Trimming shortened V by 3 bases and J by 0 bases, and 6 bases separated the two germline ends. This CDR3 comprises 15 residues. The CDR3 is CASSETVSGANVLTF. The CDR3 nucleotides read TGTGCCAGCAGTGAGACTGTCTCTGGGGCCAACGTCCTGACTTTC.

V and J are TRBV12-3 or TRBV12-4 and TRBJ2-5; TRBD2 matches at 11 bases. This CDR3 has 15 residues. The V gene end was trimmed by 6 bases and the J gene end by 1 base; junction bases not matched to a gene: 4. CDR3 sequence: CASSRLAGSQETQYF. The CDR3 nucleotides are TGTGCCAGCAGCCGACTAGCGGGGAGCCAAGAGACCCAGTACTTC.

This clonotype was picked up one time. The V gene is TRBV7-3, the J gene TRBJ1-2; 7 nucleotides align to TRBD1. This CDR3 contains 13 residues. The J segment lost 2 bases and the V segment lost 5 bases, leaving 2 bases of the junction unmatched. Germline V lookup: CDR1 SGHTA, CDR2 FQGTGA. CDR3 bases: TGTGCCAGCAGCCAGGGACAGAACTATGGCTACACCTTC. This gives the protein CASSQGQNYGYTF.

This chain joins TRBV3-1 and TRBJ2-1; 12 positions match TRBD2. The ends lost 4 bases at V and 7 bases at J; junction bases unmatched: 8. This CDR3 contains 16 residues. From germline, CDR1 is LGHDT and CDR2 YNNKEL (reference sequence). The CDR3 here is CASSPRTSGAWNEQFF. In DNA form, the CDR3 reads TGTGCCAGCAGCCCAAGGACTAGCGGGGCGTGGAATGAGCAGTTCTTC.

The chain uses TRBV5-6 and TRBJ1-2; TRBD1 matches at 7 bases. This CDR3 has 15 amino acids. The trim removed 4 bases at V and 3 bases at J, leaving 9 bases unmatched. Looked up from germline, CDR1 is SGHDT and CDR2 is YYEEEE. In DNA, the CDR3 is TGTGCCAGCAGCCGCGTACAGGGGAGGGACTATGGCTACACCTTC. As protein: CASSRVQGRDYGYTF.

The gene calls are TRBV7-9 and TRBJ1-2; possible D gene TRBD1, 6 bases. Per germline, CDR1 SEHNR and CDR2 FQNEAQ (reference sequence). Trimming left V 4 bases short and J 5 bases short, with 20 bases between. The CDR3 extends over 16 amino acids. CDR3 in DNA: TGTGCCAGCAGCTCCCCAGACAGGTGGATTGGGTATGGCTACACCTTC. Amino acids: CASSSPDRWIGYGYTF.

The rearrangement uses TRBV29-1 and TRBJ2-3, with D unclear. Trimming took 7 bases from V and 3 from J, leaving 17 bases between them. CDR1 is SQVTM, CDR2 ANQGSEA, per germline. The CDR3 runs 14 residues. For the CDR3, the DNA is TGCAGCGGTCGCCTCCGGCGAAGTACAGATACGCAGTATTTT. Translated: CSGRLRRSTDTQYF.

This chain uses TRBV20-1 with TRBJ1-1, with TRBD1 as a possible D gene (6 bases). Germline V gives CDR1 DFQATT, CDR2 SNEGSKA (reference sequence). This CDR3 is built from 13 residues. The V gene lost 5 bases and the J gene lost 1 base, with 11 bases spanning the gap. CDR3 coding DNA: TGCAGTGCTGCGGGACACCCGAACACTGAAGCTTTCTTT. Its protein product is CSAAGHPNTEAFF.

This chain uses TRBV18 with TRBJ2-4, with TRBD2 matching over 7 bases. The CDR3 extends over 16 amino acids. Unmatched junction bases numbered 4, after V lost 2 bases and J lost 0 bases. Germline V gene data show CDR1 as KGHSH and CDR2 as LQKENI. The CDR3 nucleotides read TGTGCCAGCTCACCAGGAAGGGAGGGAGCCAAAAACATTCAGTACTTC. It specifies CASSPGREGAKNIQYF. Combining the CDR3 with reference TRBV18 and TRBJ2-4 gives the whole variable domain NAGVMQNPRHLVRRRGQEARLRCSPMKGHSHVYWYRQLPEEGLKFMVYLQKENIIDESGMPKERFSAEFPKEGPSILRIQQVVRGDSAAYFCASSPGREGAKNIQYFGAGTRLSVL.

V gene TRBV19 combines with J gene TRBJ2-6, with a tentative D call TRBD2 (6 bases). Germline V lookup: CDR1 LNHDA, CDR2 SQIVND (reference sequence). The CDR3 has 16 amino acids. With 1 base removed from V and 2 bases from J, the gap between germline ends came to 9 bases. DNA for the CDR3: TGTGCCAGTAGTATAGTGCGGGGAGCTGGGGCCAACGTCCTGACTTTC. Translating gives CASSIVRGAGANVLTF.

The chain employs TRBV20-1 and TRBJ1-2, with no clear D. The CDR3 has 14 amino acids. The germline V gene has CDR1 DFQATT and CDR2 SNEGSKA (reference sequence). The V end lost 7 bases, the J end lost 3 bases, and 18 bases lay between the germline ends. The CDR3 DNA reads as TGCAGTGGATTCGACCCCCAACGGGACTATGGCTACACCTTC. Amino acid sequence: CSGFDPQRDYGYTF.

The CDR3 bases are TGTGCCAGCAGTTTAGGACAGCCTTATGGCTACACCTTC. Residues: CASSLGQPYGYTF. The chain joins TRBV12-3 or TRBV12-4 to TRBJ1-2; D is possibly TRBD1 (5 bases). The CDR3 has 13 residues. Between the trimmed V and J ends, which lost 1 base and 5 bases, there was a span of 8 bases.

V gene TRBV3-1 combines with J gene TRBJ2-5; 7 nucleotides align to TRBD2. V gave up 1 base and J gave up 3 bases; unmatched junction bases: 8. CDR3 size: 16 residues. The V gene's germline CDR1 is LGHDT and CDR2 YNNKEL (reference sequence). The CDR3 DNA reads as TGTGCCAGCAGCCAAGTTTCCCGGGGAGGGGAAGAGACCCAGTACTTC. It is translated as CASSQVSRGGEETQYF.